The 8 T cell receptor beta chains presented below share a single source sample, sequenced in a study of T-cell memory formation after mild COVID-19. TCRdb called the 5' RACE reads again in MiXCR, with one record for every CDR3 protein. This sample has 120,000 or so distinct CDR3 sequences, with less than 6.5% found just once. The sample taken for sequencing was PBMCs or a T cell subset sorted from them (not recorded which). The receptors derive from an adult woman who had mild COVID-19 (a few samples of this study predate the infection). Cell type and time point are not known.

The chain combines TRBV24-1 with TRBJ1-1, with D unresolved. Deletions cut 4 bases from V and 0 bases from J, with 8 bases between. Germline CDR1 reads KGHDR; CDR2 reads SFDVKD. The CDR3 has 14 residues. CDR3 coding DNA: TGTGCCACCAGTGACCCGGGATTGAACACTGAAGCTTTCTTT. Its translation is CATSDPGLNTEAFF.

The sample holds a few counts of this clonotype. The chain recombines TRBV20-1 with TRBJ2-3; 9 bases map to TRBD2. Germline values: CDR1 DFQATT, CDR2 SNEGSKA (reference sequence). The CDR3 extends over 12 amino acids. The DNA for the CDR3 is TGCAGCCCGGGACTAGCAACAGATACGCAGTATTTT. Translating it yields CSPGLATDTQYF.

This clonotype has just a few counts. The chain joins TRBV6-5 to TRBJ2-4, with D possibly TRBD2 on 6 matching bases. The germline V gene encodes CDR1 MNHEY and CDR2 SVGAGI. V was trimmed by 6 bases and J by 0 bases, leaving 12 bases between them. The CDR3 has 15 residues. The CDR3 DNA is TGTGCCAGCAGACGGGACTCCTTAGCCAAAAACATTCAGTACTTC. As protein: CASRRDSLAKNIQYF.

The V and J genes are TRBV20-1 and TRBJ2-5; 9 nucleotides match TRBD2. The V segment lost 5 bases and the J segment 1 base; nucleotides outside the gene matches: 8. The germline CDR1 and CDR2 sequences are DFQATT and SNEGSKA (reference sequence). This CDR3 contains 15 residues. The chain's CDR3 is CSAGRGGRAQETQYF. The CDR3 DNA follows: TGCAGTGCTGGCCGAGGCGGGAGGGCCCAAGAGACCCAGTACTTC.

At least ten counts were recorded for this clonotype. The chain uses TRBV7-3 and TRBJ2-1; D gene uncertain. Looked up from germline, CDR1 is SGHTA and CDR2 is FQGTGA. CDR3 length: 15 amino acids. The V end was cut by 5 bases, the J end by 10 bases, with 21 bases between. CDR3 protein: CASSQTQVLREEQFF. CDR3 sequence (DNA): TGTGCCAGCAGCCAAACGCAGGTATTGCGAGAAGAGCAGTTCTTC.

V gene TRBV12-3 or TRBV12-4 combines with J gene TRBJ2-7, with TRBD1 matching over 8 bases. V lost 2 bases to trimming and J lost 4 bases; unmatched junction nucleotides: 19. CDR3 length: 19 amino acids. CDR3 sequence reads: CASSLWAGGFRQKRYEQYF. CDR3 DNA sequence: TGTGCCAGCAGTTTATGGGCAGGGGGCTTTAGGCAAAAGAGGTACGAGCAGTACTTC.

Only a few counts were recorded for this clonotype. The genes are TRBV7-8 and TRBJ2-7; no clear D. The V gene's germline CDR1 is SGHVS and CDR2 FQNEAQ. The CDR3 length is 14 residues. V was shortened by 1 base and J by 2 bases, with 9 bases between the two germline ends. The CDR3 here is CASSLGPQAYEQYF. DNA of the CDR3: TGTGCCAGCAGCTTAGGGCCTCAAGCCTACGAGCAGTACTTC.

This clonotype was counted many times. The chain is built from TRBV7-2 and TRBJ1-6; the D is unclear. Deletions cut 2 bases from V and 5 bases from J, with 10 bases between. The CDR3 is made up of 15 amino acids. The germline CDR1 and CDR2 sequences are SGHTA and FQGNSA. The CDR3, as DNA: TGTGCCAGCAGCTTATCGGAAGGGCATAATTCACCCCTCCACTTT. As protein: CASSLSEGHNSPLHF.